These 8 T cell receptor beta chains originate from one sample sequenced in a study of shared clonotypes between healthy human individuals. The method was immunoSEQ multiplex PCR; TCRdb's version includes in-frame clones alone and lacks a portion of them. The repertoire holds over a million clones, with about 84% as singletons. Sequenced sample: memory CD4+ T cells from PBMCs. Subset here: CD45RA-negative fraction. The receptors here all came from a man aged 18 to 30 in good health. Some clones in this sample may be carry-over from other donors' samples.

V and J are TRBV9 and TRBJ2-7, with 12 bases lining up with TRBD2. The CDR3 consists of 14 residues. Germline values: CDR1 SGDLS, CDR2 YYNGEE. V lost 4 bases and J lost 13; bases outside the gene matches: 12. The CDR3 sequence is CASSPVLAGGRKYF. DNA of the CDR3: TGTGCCAGCAGCCCGGTCCTAGCGGGAGGGCGAAAATACTTC.

This clone was recorded only once. The chain has TRBV28 and TRBJ1-1, with D perhaps TRBD1 (5 bases). Germline values: CDR1 MDHEN, CDR2 SYDVKM. This CDR3 has 15 amino acids. V dropped 4 bases and J dropped 0 bases, with 12 bases sitting between them. The CDR3 region has the DNA TGTGCCAGCAGTTCCCAGGGTAGGATGAACACTGAAGCTTTCTTT. This translates into CASSSQGRMNTEAFF.

The CDR3, as DNA: TGTGCCAGCAGTCCACAGGGTCAGCCCCAGCATTTT. Encoded protein: CASSPQGQPQHF. V and J are TRBV6-5 and TRBJ1-5, with a tentative D call TRBD1 (6 bases). The germline V gene encodes CDR1 MNHEY and CDR2 SVGAGI. The CDR3 is made up of 12 amino acids. The V and J ends lost 5 bases and 6 bases respectively, with 8 bases between them.

The chain has TRBV7-3 and TRBJ2-1, with 7 bases lining up with TRBD2. This CDR3 comprises 14 residues. J gave up 14 bases and V 0 bases, and 10 bases lay outside the gene matches. CDR1 and CDR2 (germline): SGHTA, FQGTGA. The CDR3: CASSLTREEGREFF. DNA of the CDR3: TGTGCCAGCAGCTTAACACGGGAGGAGGGACGTGAGTTCTTC.

The V and J genes are TRBV18 and TRBJ1-5; TRBD1 matches 9 bases. Germline V lookup: CDR1 KGHSH, CDR2 LQKENI. V lost 5 bases to trimming and J lost 3 bases; unmatched junction nucleotides: 5. This CDR3 contains 15 residues. The CDR3 reads CASSSDRGPNQPQHF. The CDR3 DNA sequence: TGTGCCAGCTCATCGGACAGGGGCCCCAATCAGCCCCAGCATTTT.

The V and J genes are TRBV2 and TRBJ2-1; D may match TRBD1 or TRBD2 (6 bases each). Germline values: CDR1 SNHLY, CDR2 FYNNEI. The CDR3 is 15 residues long. V gave up 1 base and J gave up 4 bases, with 11 bases separating them. The CDR3: CASSEEGGPYNEQFF. As DNA, the CDR3 is TGTGCCAGCAGTGAAGAGGGGGGACCTTACAATGAGCAGTTCTTC.

The J gene is TRBJ2-4, the V gene TRBV18; D is ambiguous. The germline gives CDR1 KGHSH, CDR2 LQKENI. The CDR3 contains 16 residues. Trimming cost V 3 bases and J 1 base, with 13 bases left between them. CDR3 DNA sequence: TGTGCCAGCTCACCCCGGGCCCTCAGGGCCAAAAACATTCAGTACTTC. Protein: CASSPRALRAKNIQYF.

This clone was observed a few times. This CDR3 is also generated by other DNA sequences in the sample. This sequence joins TRBV5-1 and TRBJ1-4; D is ambiguous. Germline-derived CDR1 and CDR2 are SGHRS and YFSETQ. V was cut by 0 bases and J by 3 bases, with 9 bases left in between. The CDR3 covers 15 residues. CDR3 nucleotide sequence: TGCGCCAGCAGCTTGGGCCCCGCGGCTAATGAAAAACTGTTTTTT. It encodes CASSLGPAANEKLFF.